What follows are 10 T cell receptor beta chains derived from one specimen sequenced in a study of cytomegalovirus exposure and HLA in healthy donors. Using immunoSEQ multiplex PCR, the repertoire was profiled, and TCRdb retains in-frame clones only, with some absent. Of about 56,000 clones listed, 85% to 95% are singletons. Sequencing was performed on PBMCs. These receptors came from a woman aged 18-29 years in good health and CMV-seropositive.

The chain's CDR3 is CASSLDPGANYGYTF. CDR3 nucleotides: TGCGCCAGCAGCTTGGACCCCGGGGCTAACTATGGCTACACCTTC. This chain links TRBV5-1 with TRBJ1-2; D gene uncertain. Trimming removed 0 bases from V and 0 bases from J, with 9 bases in between. This CDR3 is 15 amino acids long. Germline V gives CDR1 SGHRS, CDR2 YFSETQ.

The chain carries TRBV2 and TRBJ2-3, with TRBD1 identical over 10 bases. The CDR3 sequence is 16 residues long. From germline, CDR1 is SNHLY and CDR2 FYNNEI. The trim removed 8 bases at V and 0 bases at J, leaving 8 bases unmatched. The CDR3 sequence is CASGDRGHVSTDTQYF. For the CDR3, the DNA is TGTGCCAGCGGGGACAGGGGCCACGTGAGCACAGATACGCAGTATTTT.

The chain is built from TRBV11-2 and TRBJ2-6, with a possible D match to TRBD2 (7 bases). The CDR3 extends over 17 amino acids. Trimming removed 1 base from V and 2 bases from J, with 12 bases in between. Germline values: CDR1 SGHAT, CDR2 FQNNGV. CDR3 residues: CASSLGQGRAGANVLTF. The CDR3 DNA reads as TGTGCCAGCAGCTTAGGGCAGGGGAGGGCTGGGGCCAACGTCCTGACTTTC.

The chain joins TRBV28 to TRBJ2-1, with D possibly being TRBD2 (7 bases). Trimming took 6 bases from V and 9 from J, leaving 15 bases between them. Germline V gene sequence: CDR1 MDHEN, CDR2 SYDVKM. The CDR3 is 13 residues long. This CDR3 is CASRKGGWREQFF. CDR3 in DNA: TGTGCCAGCAGAAAGGGGGGGTGGCGTGAGCAGTTCTTC.

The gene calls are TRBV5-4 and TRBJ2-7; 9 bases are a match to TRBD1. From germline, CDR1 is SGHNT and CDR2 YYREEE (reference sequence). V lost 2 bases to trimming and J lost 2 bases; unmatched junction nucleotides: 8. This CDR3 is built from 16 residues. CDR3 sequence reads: CASSFFGQGRTYEQYF. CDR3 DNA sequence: TGTGCCAGCAGCTTCTTCGGACAGGGGCGAACCTACGAGCAGTACTTC.

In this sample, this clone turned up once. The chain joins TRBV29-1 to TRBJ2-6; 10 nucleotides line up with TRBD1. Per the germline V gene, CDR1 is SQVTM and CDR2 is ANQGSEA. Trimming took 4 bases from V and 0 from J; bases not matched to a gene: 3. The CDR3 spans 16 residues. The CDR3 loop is CSVGGQGSSGANVLTF. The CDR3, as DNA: TGCAGCGTTGGGGGACAGGGGAGCTCTGGGGCCAACGTCCTGACTTTC.

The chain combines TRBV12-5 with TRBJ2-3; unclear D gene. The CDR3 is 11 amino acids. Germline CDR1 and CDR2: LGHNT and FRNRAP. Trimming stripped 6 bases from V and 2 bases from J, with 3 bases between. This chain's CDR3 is CASGLTDTQYF. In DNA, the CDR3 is TGTGCTAGTGGCCTCACAGATACGCAGTATTTT.

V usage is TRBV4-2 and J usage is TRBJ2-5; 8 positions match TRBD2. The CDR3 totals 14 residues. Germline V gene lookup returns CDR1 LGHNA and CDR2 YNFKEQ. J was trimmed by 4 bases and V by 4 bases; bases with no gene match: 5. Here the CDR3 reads CASSLGLARETQYF. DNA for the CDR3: TGTGCCAGCAGCCTTGGACTAGCACGAGAGACCCAGTACTTC.

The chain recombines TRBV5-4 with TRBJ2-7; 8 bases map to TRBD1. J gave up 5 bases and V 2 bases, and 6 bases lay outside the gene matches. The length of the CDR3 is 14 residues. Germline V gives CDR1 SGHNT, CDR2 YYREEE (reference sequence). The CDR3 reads CASSFYAGGNEQYF. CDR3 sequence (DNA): TGTGCCAGCAGCTTCTACGCAGGGGGCAACGAGCAGTACTTC. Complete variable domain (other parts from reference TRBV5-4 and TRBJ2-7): ETGVTQSPTHLIKTRGQQVTLRCSSQSGHNTVSWYQQALGQGPQFIFQYYREEENGRGNFPPRFSGLQFPNYSSELNVNALELDDSALYLCASSFYAGGNEQYFGPGTRLTVT.

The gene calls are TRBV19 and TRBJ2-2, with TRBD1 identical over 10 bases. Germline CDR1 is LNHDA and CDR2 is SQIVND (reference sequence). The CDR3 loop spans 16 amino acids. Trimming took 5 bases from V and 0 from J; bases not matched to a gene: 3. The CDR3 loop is CASSVTGGANTGELFF. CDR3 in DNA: TGTGCCAGTAGTGTGACAGGGGGCGCGAACACCGGGGAGCTGTTTTTT. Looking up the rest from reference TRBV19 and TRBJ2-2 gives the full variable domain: DGGITQSPKYLFRKEGQNVTLSCEQNLNHDAMYWYRQDPGQGLRLIYYSQIVNDFQKGDIAEGYSVSREKKESFPLTVTSAQKNPTAFYLCASSVTGGANTGELFFGEGSRLTVL.